Below are 24 T cell receptor beta chains sequenced from a single sample in a study of a mutant IDH1 vaccine in newly diagnosed glioma. Time point described: week 35, safety follow-up. Alongside topical imiquimod, each dose of vaccine comprised 300 ug of mutant IDH1 20-mer peptide. Profiling relied on immunoSEQ multiplex PCR, and the TCRdb table lists in-frame clones only, not all of them. This table holds 29,000 or so clones, about four fifths found once. Their target antigens are unknown. Sequences were derived from PBMCs, sampled from a glioma patient whose treatment included an IDH1 peptide vaccine. Source of these receptors: a middle-aged man with glioma.

In DNA form, the CDR3 reads TGTGCCAGCAGCCCCACGGGCTACACAGATACGCAGTATTTT. This gives the protein CASSPTGYTDTQYF. The chain has TRBV7-2 and TRBJ2-3, with no clear D. V shed 5 bases and J shed 2 bases, with 11 bases lying between them. Per germline, CDR1 SGHTA and CDR2 FQGNSA. The CDR3 runs to 14 residues.

The rearrangement uses TRBV6-5 and TRBJ2-3; D unclear. Trimming left V 6 bases short and J 4 bases short, with 11 bases between. The germline CDR1 and CDR2 sequences are MNHEY and SVGAGI. The length of the CDR3 is 13 residues. The CDR3 region is CASSSLAADTQYF. In nucleotides, the CDR3 is TGTGCCAGCAGCTCCCTCGCGGCAGATACGCAGTATTTT.

V gene TRBV5-1 combines with J gene TRBJ2-6; no clear D gene. Deletions cut 5 bases from V and 0 bases from J, with 9 bases between. Germline CDR1 is SGHRS and CDR2 is YFSETQ. The CDR3 loop spans 15 amino acids. The CDR3 protein is CASSKQNSGANVLTF. The CDR3 DNA reads TGCGCCAGCAGTAAGCAAAACTCTGGGGCCAACGTCCTGACTTTC.

This clone was seen only once. J is TRBJ1-2 and V is TRBV5-1; D unresolved. V gave up 1 base and J gave up 0 bases, with 10 bases separating them. The CDR3 is made up of 15 amino acids. Germline V lookup: CDR1 SGHRS, CDR2 YFSETQ. The CDR3 here is CASSLHTEANYGYTF. Here the CDR3 DNA reads TGCGCCAGCAGCTTGCATACTGAAGCTAACTATGGCTACACCTTC.

The chain combines TRBV30 with TRBJ1-2; tentative D call: TRBD1 (5 bases). Germline V CDR1 and CDR2: GTSNPN, SVGIG (reference sequence). V gave up 0 bases and J gave up 4 bases, with 9 bases separating them. The CDR3 runs to 13 residues. In nucleotides, the CDR3 is TGTGCCTGGAGTGTACTGAGGGGCTATGGCTACACCTTC. Residues: CAWSVLRGYGYTF.

The CDR3 DNA sequence: TGCGCCAGCAGCCGTGGACTAGCGGGAGGGACAGATACGCAGTATTTT. This sequence encodes CASSRGLAGGTDTQYF. The V gene is TRBV5-1, the J gene TRBJ2-3; 15 nucleotides align to TRBD2. CDR1 and CDR2 from the germline V gene are SGHRS and YFSETQ. Losses at the gene ends were 4 bases for V and 3 bases for J; bases not matched to a gene: 3. This CDR3 has 16 residues.

The V gene is TRBV30, the J gene TRBJ2-1, with D possibly matching TRBD2 (7 bases). Germline V gives CDR1 GTSNPN, CDR2 SVGIG (reference sequence). Deletions cut 0 bases from V and 7 bases from J, with 19 bases between. The CDR3 is 16 amino acids. The CDR3 is CAWSVLSGGAINEQFF. The CDR3 coding sequence is TGTGCCTGGAGTGTACTTAGTGGGGGGGCCATAAATGAGCAGTTCTTC.

The chain couples TRBV2 to TRBJ1-6; TRBD1 aligns across 10 bases. Germline V gene data show CDR1 as SNHLY and CDR2 as FYNNEI. The V segment lost 7 bases and the J segment 6 bases; nucleotides outside the gene matches: 3. The CDR3 spans 14 residues. CDR3 in amino acids: CASTGTGVNSPLHF. CDR3 DNA: TGTGCCAGCACCGGGACAGGGGTTAATTCACCCCTCCACTTT.

The V call is TRBV6-1, the J call TRBJ1-1; D unresolved. Germline CDR1 reads MNHNS; CDR2 reads SASEGT. CDR3 length equals 12 residues. V was cut by 6 bases and J by 3 bases, with 8 bases left in between. For the CDR3, the DNA is TGTGCCAGCAGCGTGAGGGACACTGAAGCTTTCTTT. It translates to CASSVRDTEAFF.

This clone occurred once. The chain combines TRBV5-1 with TRBJ1-2, with 8 nucleotides matching TRBD1. The CDR3 length is 14 residues. Germline V gene data show CDR1 as SGHRS and CDR2 as YFSETQ. V was pared by 2 bases and J by 7 bases, with 7 bases of the junction left unmatched. The CDR3 DNA reads as TGCGCCAGCAGCTTTGAACAGGGGGTTTTTGGCTACACCTTC. Its translation is CASSFEQGVFGYTF.

The chain couples TRBV19 to TRBJ1-2, with 12 bases that match TRBD1. The CDR3 is 15 residues long. V lost 5 bases to trimming and J lost 4 bases; unmatched junction nucleotides: 5. CDR1 and CDR2 (germline): LNHDA, SQIVND (reference sequence). The CDR3 sequence is CASSVGTGGSYGYTF. DNA for the CDR3: TGTGCCAGTAGTGTTGGGACAGGGGGCAGCTATGGCTACACCTTC.

The chain carries TRBV28 and TRBJ1-3, with no clear D. Germline V CDR1 and CDR2: MDHEN, SYDVKM. The germline V and J ends were trimmed by 2 bases and 0 bases, with 5 bases remaining between them. This CDR3 has 14 residues. DNA for the CDR3: TGTGCCAGCAGTTTAACTTACTCTGGAAACACCATATATTTT. This translates into CASSLTYSGNTIYF.

This chain uses TRBV11-2 with TRBJ2-7, with D maybe TRBD2 (6 bases). CDR3 length equals 14 residues. Germline V gene data show CDR1 as SGHAT and CDR2 as FQNNGV. The ends were cut back, 1 base at V and 0 bases at J, with 7 bases in the middle. The CDR3 protein is CASSLVEGSYEQYF. The CDR3 DNA reads TGTGCCAGCAGCTTAGTGGAGGGCTCCTACGAGCAGTACTTC.

The J gene is TRBJ2-1, the V gene TRBV19; 8 bases align to TRBD2. Germline CDR1 is LNHDA and CDR2 is SQIVND (reference sequence). The CDR3 sequence is 15 residues long. The V segment lost 6 bases and the J segment 7 bases; nucleotides outside the gene matches: 11. The DNA of the CDR3 is TGTGCCAGTAGGGAATTAGCGGGAAGGGGGAATGAGCAGTTCTTC. Encoded protein: CASRELAGRGNEQFF.

The chain has TRBV5-4 and TRBJ2-1; 14 bases match TRBD2. V trimming: 5 bases; J trimming: 6 bases; junction bases outside the gene matches: 4. This CDR3 is 15 amino acids long. CDR1 and CDR2 (germline): SGHNT, YYREEE (reference sequence). In DNA, the CDR3 is TGTGCCAGCAGTCTGACTAGCGGGAGGGGCAATGAGCAGTTCTTC. Translation: CASSLTSGRGNEQFF.

V gene TRBV6-6 combines with J gene TRBJ2-7; a weak D match, TRBD1 (5 bases). With 6 bases removed from V and 6 bases from J, the gap between germline ends came to 15 bases. Germline V lookup: CDR1 MNHNY, CDR2 SVGAGI (reference sequence). The CDR3 contains 13 residues. The CDR3 region is CASRPEGAGEQYF. The DNA of the CDR3 is TGTGCCAGCAGACCCGAAGGGGCTGGCGAGCAGTACTTC.

The chain joins TRBV18 to TRBJ1-4, with D perhaps matching TRBD1 (5 bases). This CDR3 spans 14 amino acids. V was clipped by 3 bases and J by 5 bases, with 10 bases between them. CDR1 is KGHSH, CDR2 LQKENI, per germline. Written as DNA, the CDR3 is TGTGCCAGCTCACCGTGGGACGGGAATGAAAAACTGTTTTTT. Protein sequence: CASSPWDGNEKLFF. Supplemented by reference TRBV18 and TRBJ1-4, the full variable domain reads NAGVMQNPRHLVRRRGQEARLRCSPMKGHSHVYWYRQLPEEGLKFMVYLQKENIIDESGMPKERFSAEFPKEGPSILRIQQVVRGDSAAYFCASSPWDGNEKLFFGSGTQLSVL.

CDR3 protein: CASSTPAGTGGGYTF. CDR3 DNA sequence: TGTGCCAGCAGCACGCCCGCCGGGACAGGGGGTGGCTACACCTTC. The J gene is TRBJ1-2, the V gene TRBV7-2; 11 bases line up with TRBD1. Trimming at V came to 5 bases and at J to 7 bases, leaving 9 bases not matched to a gene. This CDR3 region has 15 residues. Germline values: CDR1 SGHTA, CDR2 FQGNSA.

The chain links TRBV6-6 to TRBJ2-3, with 10 positions matching TRBD2. Looked up from germline, CDR1 is MNHNY and CDR2 is SVGAGI (reference sequence). The V and J ends lost 4 bases and 3 bases, in that order; junction bases with no gene match: 4. This CDR3 region has 15 residues. CDR3 in amino acids: CASSFRAGGTDTQYF. As DNA, the CDR3 is TGTGCCAGCAGTTTCAGAGCGGGGGGGACAGATACGCAGTATTTT.

The rearrangement uses TRBV9 and TRBJ1-3, with 7 bases that match TRBD1. V shed 0 bases, J shed 3 bases, and the junction held 9 bases outside the gene matches. Germline CDR1 SGDLS, CDR2 YYNGEE. The CDR3 consists of 17 residues. CDR3 nucleotides: TGTGCCAGCAGCGTAGCCCCATCAGGGGGTATTGGAAACACCATATATTTT. Protein product: CASSVAPSGGIGNTIYF.

This clone was recorded once. V and J are TRBV2 and TRBJ2-7, with D perhaps matching TRBD1 (5 bases). Germline V lookup: CDR1 SNHLY, CDR2 FYNNEI. This CDR3 region has 12 residues. Trimming took off 6 bases at V and 3 bases at J, with 9 bases between the two ends. This CDR3 reads CASSLTVYEQYF. CDR3 DNA sequence: TGTGCCAGCAGCCTGACAGTCTACGAGCAGTACTTC.

The gene calls are TRBV28 and TRBJ2-7, with 7 bases fitting TRBD2. CDR1 and CDR2 (germline): MDHEN, SYDVKM. Trimming removed 6 bases from V and 1 base from J; junction bases left unmatched: 6. The CDR3 has 14 residues. This chain's CDR3 is CASRDSGLSYEQYF. The CDR3 nucleotides are TGTGCCAGCAGAGATAGCGGGTTATCCTACGAGCAGTACTTC.

This clone was counted only a few times. The chain employs TRBV2 and TRBJ1-2; TRBD1 might be the D (6 bases). Trimming took off 7 bases at V and 8 bases at J, with 11 bases between the two ends. The CDR3 is 11 residues long. Germline values: CDR1 SNHLY, CDR2 FYNNEI. The CDR3 region has the DNA TGTGCCAGCATCGAGGGGGGAGGCTACACCTTC. Its translation: CASIEGGGYTF.

This rearrangement joins TRBV30 to TRBJ2-1; D perhaps matches TRBD1 (6 bases). V was trimmed by 3 bases and J by 5 bases, leaving 11 bases between them. Looked up from germline, CDR1 is GTSNPN and CDR2 is SVGIG (reference sequence). The CDR3 has 13 residues. The CDR3 region is CAWSWDTDNEQFF. For the CDR3, the DNA is TGTGCCTGGAGCTGGGACACCGACAATGAGCAGTTCTTC.